A single sample gave rise to the 19 T cell receptor beta chains below, sequenced in a study of CD8+ T cells in alopecia areata. cDNA serving as the sequencing template came from extracted, reverse transcribed RNA. The assay was immunoSEQ multiplex PCR, and TCRdb's table has in-frame clones only and misses some. The sample contains approximately 100,000 clones, 60% of which appear only once. Treatment indicated: oral pan-JAK inhibitor, 5-10 mg twice daily. Material: CD8+ T cells sorted from blood, obtained at roughly week 55, from a patient treated with tofacitinib. The source of these receptors is a human donor with alopecia areata.

The V and J genes are TRBV13 and TRBJ1-6; the D is unclear. This CDR3 comprises 14 residues. V lost 5 bases, J lost 7 bases, and 12 bases lay in between. Germline V CDR1 and CDR2: PRHDT, FYEKMQ (reference sequence). CDR3 amino acids: CASSPSRRNSPLHF. The CDR3 coding sequence is TGTGCCAGCAGCCCGAGCAGGCGGAATTCACCCCTCCACTTT. Complete variable domain (other parts from reference TRBV13 and TRBJ1-6): AAGVIQSPRHLIKEKRETATLKCYPIPRHDTVYWYQQGPGQDPQFLISFYEKMQSDKGSIPDRFSAQQFSDYHSELNMSSLELGDSALYFCASSPSRRNSPLHFGNGTRLTVT.

This clone occurred a few times. The J gene is TRBJ1-3, the V gene TRBV30; TRBD1 is a possible D gene (5 bases). Per germline, CDR1 GTSNPN and CDR2 SVGIG (reference sequence). The CDR3 totals 18 residues. The germline V and J ends were trimmed by 1 base and 0 bases, with 19 bases remaining between them. Written as DNA, the CDR3 is TGTGCCTGGAGTGGATCCACGCCACGGGGGAGCTCTGGAAACACCATATATTTT. Residues: CAWSGSTPRGSSGNTIYF.

This clone came up a few times. This chain connects TRBV9 to TRBJ2-1, with TRBD2 matching 12 bases. J gave up 7 bases and V 0 bases, and 5 bases lay outside the gene matches. This CDR3 region has 16 residues. Germline CDR1 SGDLS, CDR2 YYNGEE. The CDR3 spells CASSVASGGAGNEQFF. The CDR3 coding sequence is TGTGCCAGCAGCGTAGCTAGCGGGGGGGCCGGGAATGAGCAGTTCTTC. Based on the CDR3 plus reference TRBV9 and TRBJ2-1, the full variable domain is DSGVTQTPKHLITATGQRVTLRCSPRSGDLSVYWYQQSLDQGLQFLIQYYNGEERAKGNILERFSAQQFPDLHSELNLSSLELGDSALYFCASSVASGGAGNEQFFGPGTRLTVL.

The chain uses TRBV27 and TRBJ2-7; TRBD1 aligns across 8 bases. V shed 5 bases and J 2 bases; nucleotides not matched to a gene: 8. CDR1 is MNHEY and CDR2 is SMNVEV in the germline V gene (reference sequence). This CDR3 is 15 amino acids long. The CDR3 DNA sequence: TGTGCCAGCAGTACCACAGGGGGTTTAGCCTACGAGCAGTACTTC. It encodes CASSTTGGLAYEQYF.

The CDR3 nucleotides read TGTGCCAGCAGTTACTCCCTCGGAGGTTTGAACACTGAAGCTTTCTTT. This translates into CASSYSLGGLNTEAFF. The chain couples TRBV6-5 to TRBJ1-1; D uncertain. Germline V gene data show CDR1 as MNHEY and CDR2 as SVGAGI. The V gene lost 0 bases and the J gene lost 0 bases, with 11 bases spanning the gap. The CDR3 spans 16 residues.

V gene TRBV5-6 combines with J gene TRBJ2-3; 13 nucleotides match TRBD2. V gave up 4 bases and J gave up 8 bases; unmatched junction bases: 10. Germline-derived CDR1 and CDR2 are SGHDT and YYEEEE. This CDR3 is built from 16 residues. For the CDR3, the DNA is TGTGCCAGCAGCCCAGAGACTAGCGGGGGGAGGATTACGCAGTATTTT. This translates into CASSPETSGGRITQYF.

The rearrangement joins TRBV7-9 to TRBJ2-3, with D maybe TRBD2 (5 bases). The CDR3 loop spans 15 amino acids. The germline V and J ends were trimmed by 4 bases and 2 bases, with 13 bases remaining between them. The V gene's germline CDR1 is SEHNR and CDR2 FQNEAQ (reference sequence). CDR3 bases: TGTGCCAGCAGCTCCCCCCCAGCGGTCACAGATACGCAGTATTTT. The encoded protein is CASSSPPAVTDTQYF.

V and J are TRBV13 and TRBJ2-4, with a possible D match to TRBD1 (6 bases). Trimming cost V 4 bases and J 1 base, with 8 bases left between them. Germline V lookup: CDR1 PRHDT, CDR2 FYEKMQ (reference sequence). The CDR3 extends over 14 amino acids. The CDR3 loop is CASSSGQAKNIQYF. CDR3 nucleotide sequence: TGTGCCAGCAGCTCCGGACAGGCCAAAAACATTCAGTACTTC.

The J gene is TRBJ2-7, the V gene TRBV30, with TRBD1 identical over 7 bases. Germline values: CDR1 GTSNPN, CDR2 SVGIG (reference sequence). This CDR3 contains 12 residues. The V and J ends lost 1 base and 5 bases, in that order; junction bases with no gene match: 2. The chain's CDR3 is CAWSATGHEQYF. For the CDR3, the DNA is TGTGCCTGGAGTGCGACAGGGCACGAGCAGTACTTC.

The V call is TRBV2, the J call TRBJ1-1; D is ambiguous. The germline CDR1 and CDR2 sequences are SNHLY and FYNNEI. V lost 8 bases and J 1 base, leaving 8 bases between the germline ends. This CDR3 is built from 12 residues. CDR3 sequence: CASGDWNTEAFF. The DNA for the CDR3 is TGTGCCAGCGGCGATTGGAACACTGAAGCTTTCTTT.

This chain joins TRBV15 and TRBJ2-7; no firm D call. Germline lookup yields CDR1 LNHNV and CDR2 YYDKDF (reference sequence). CDR3 length: 13 residues. V was trimmed by 5 bases and J by 0 bases, leaving 8 bases between them. The CDR3 here is CATSRPSSYEQYF. The CDR3 coding sequence is TGTGCCACCAGCCGACCGAGCTCCTACGAGCAGTACTTC. Complete variable domain (other parts from reference TRBV15 and TRBJ2-7): DAMVIQNPRYQVTQFGKPVTLSCSQTLNHNVMYWYQQKSSQAPKLLFHYYDKDFNNEADTPDNFQSRRPNTSFCFLDIRSPGLGDTAMYLCATSRPSSYEQYFGPGTRLTVT.

This clone was found a few times. The J gene is TRBJ2-7, the V gene TRBV23-1; 10 nucleotides match TRBD1. TRBV23-1 is reported as an ORF; its role is uncertain. There are 14 residues in the CDR3. V gave up 8 bases and J gave up 1 base; unmatched junction bases: 5. CDR3 loop: CASPGTGDSYEQYF. CDR3 DNA sequence: TGCGCCAGCCCCGGGACAGGGGATTCCTACGAGCAGTACTTC.

The gene calls are TRBV30 and TRBJ1-1; no clear D gene. V was pared by 0 bases and J by 3 bases, with 14 bases between. Germline V gene lookup returns CDR1 GTSNPN and CDR2 SVGIG (reference sequence). The CDR3 length is 15 residues. This CDR3 is CAWSVPIQDYTEAFF. CDR3 coding DNA: TGTGCCTGGAGTGTGCCAATTCAGGACTACACTGAAGCTTTCTTT.

Only a few counts were recorded for this clone. This chain's CDR3 is CSAGARGVRDTEAFF. Written as DNA, the CDR3 is TGCAGCGCCGGCGCCCGAGGGGTTCGGGACACTGAAGCTTTCTTT. This sequence joins TRBV29-1 and TRBJ1-1; TRBD1 might be the D (5 bases). Germline V gene data show CDR1 as SQVTM and CDR2 as ANQGSEA. This CDR3 contains 15 residues. Trimming cost V 7 bases and J 3 bases, with 21 bases left between them.

This chain uses TRBV25-1 with TRBJ1-3, with D possibly TRBD1 on 5 matching bases. The ends were cut back, 6 bases at V and 2 bases at J, with 11 bases in the middle. CDR1 is MGHDK and CDR2 is SYGVNS in the germline V gene. The CDR3 extends over 14 amino acids. The CDR3 sequence: CASSSRGAGNTIYF. The CDR3 DNA follows: TGTGCCAGCAGCAGCCGGGGGGCTGGAAACACCATATATTTT.

This clone was counted between two and nine times. The chain is built from TRBV27 and TRBJ2-3; tentative D call: TRBD2 (5 bases). V lost 4 bases and J lost 2, with 13 bases in between. Germline V gives CDR1 MNHEY, CDR2 SMNVEV (reference sequence). The CDR3 runs 15 residues. CDR3 nucleotides: TGTGCCAGCAGTTACCGCCGGGATTACACAGATACGCAGTATTTT. Its translation: CASSYRRDYTDTQYF.

V is TRBV30 and J is TRBJ2-7; 9 bases match TRBD1. The germline CDR1 and CDR2 sequences are GTSNPN and SVGIG (reference sequence). Unmatched junction bases numbered 10, after V lost 4 bases and J lost 6 bases. CDR3 length: 14 amino acids. CDR3 sequence: CAWTGGTGLAEQYF. The CDR3 DNA sequence: TGTGCCTGGACCGGCGGGACAGGGCTCGCCGAGCAGTACTTC.

The genes are TRBV25-1 and TRBJ2-7, with D perhaps given as TRBD1 or TRBD2 (6 bases each). There are 14 residues in the CDR3. The V end was cut by 4 bases, the J end by 3 bases, with 13 bases between. CDR1 and CDR2 (germline): MGHDK, SYGVNS. The CDR3 sequence is CASSGGGTNYEQYF. CDR3 sequence (DNA): TGTGCCAGCAGTGGCGGCGGGACAAACTACGAGCAGTACTTC.

The V and J genes are TRBV2 and TRBJ1-6, with D unclear. The CDR3 is made up of 13 amino acids. Germline V gene data show CDR1 as SNHLY and CDR2 as FYNNEI. V was clipped by 5 bases and J by 7 bases, with 9 bases between them. The CDR3 loop is CASSLGINSPLHF. CDR3 DNA: TGTGCCAGCAGTCTGGGTATCAATTCACCCCTCCACTTT.